The present entry profiles one T cell receptor (beta chain) with its context. The authors' processing: Amplifying reference gene primers gave estimates of nucleated cell counts. Clones were read by immunoSEQ multiplex PCR, and TCRdb kept only the in-frame ones, dropping some. V and J calls plus clone size are reproduced from that table; the DNA served to infer D and trimming. The sample consists of some 210,000 clones, roughly nine tenths of them appearing once. This record belongs to a study of blood T cell repertoires in COVID-19. Study-wide background: Researchers got acute and convalescent COVID-19 samples from the United States, Italy and Spain. The analysed material was cDNA or gDNA that came from T cells, B-cell-depleted T cells, or PBMCs.

Germline assignment: CDR1 MDHEN and CDR2 SYDVKM. The CDR3 totals 14 residues. The V end was cut by 4 bases, the J end by 6 bases, with 12 bases between. The Seattle site enrolled patients during active infection and followed them longitudinally. Sequencing was done on a sample of peripheral blood. The chain couples TRBV28 to TRBJ2-2; tentative D call: TRBD1 (6 bases). The TCR was taken from a man aged 55 to 70 with COVID-19, enrolled during active disease. CDR3: CASSSPGDSGELFF. The CDR3 DNA is TGTGCCAGCAGTTCCCCAGGGGATTCCGGGGAGCTGTTTTTT.